What follows are 15 T cell receptor beta chains derived from one specimen sequenced in a study of cytomegalovirus exposure and HLA in healthy donors. It was with 60 Vbeta and 13 Jbeta primers that the PCR ran. Profiled with immunoSEQ multiplex PCR; TCRdb holds only in-frame clones, not every one. Among about 160,000 clones listed, 80% to 90% were seen once. The sequenced material came from PBMCs. All receptors derive from a woman in her 50s in good health and CMV-seronegative.

This sequence joins TRBV19 and TRBJ1-5; D is perhaps TRBD1 (6 bases). Germline V gives CDR1 LNHDA, CDR2 SQIVND (reference sequence). Trimming pared 9 bases from V and 3 bases from J, leaving 12 bases between. The CDR3 has 13 amino acids. The CDR3 region has the DNA TGTGCCAGCGGGGACACTTCCAATCAGCCCCAGCATTTT. It translates to CASGDTSNQPQHF.

This clone was recorded once. This chain links TRBV14 with TRBJ2-1, with 7 bases that match TRBD2. V lost 3 bases, J lost 6 bases, and 8 bases stayed unmatched. The CDR3 totals 15 residues. Germline CDR1 reads SGHDN; CDR2 reads FVKESK. The CDR3 nucleotides are TGTGCCAGCAGCCAGAGGAGCGGGGTTTTCAATGAGCAGTTCTTC. Its translation is CASSQRSGVFNEQFF.

A word on this clone: At one end, the junction sequence differs from germline, possibly due to a read error. The sample has other DNA sequences that encode this CDR3 too. J is TRBJ1-4 and V is TRBV7-9; 11 bases align to TRBD1. There are 14 residues in the CDR3. CDR1 and CDR2 from the germline V gene are SEHNR and FQNEAQ (reference sequence). The CDR3 here is CASSSGQGDEKLFF. CDR3 DNA: TGTGCCAGCAGCTCGGGACAGGGGGATGAAAAGCTGTTTTTT.

This clone was seen just once. The chain links TRBV29-1 to TRBJ2-7; 7 bases are shared with TRBD2. This CDR3 has 12 residues. Trimming at V came to 6 bases and at J to 3 bases, leaving 5 bases not matched to a gene. Germline CDR1 SQVTM, CDR2 ANQGSEA. The CDR3 nucleotides read TGCAGCGTCTTAGGACTAGACTACGAGCAGTACTTC. It yields the protein CSVLGLDYEQYF.

The chain employs TRBV5-4 and TRBJ2-1; 7 bases agree with TRBD1. The CDR3 extends over 15 amino acids. Germline V lookup: CDR1 SGHNT, CDR2 YYREEE (reference sequence). V lost 4 bases, J lost 3 bases, and 7 bases stayed unmatched. CDR3 in DNA: TGTGCCAGCAGCCCCGGACAGGTTGTCTACAATGAGCAGTTCTTC. It yields the protein CASSPGQVVYNEQFF.

V is TRBV10-3 and J is TRBJ1-6; 9 bases line up with TRBD1. The trim removed 6 bases at V and 10 bases at J, leaving 7 bases unmatched. This CDR3 has 14 residues. Looked up from germline, CDR1 is ENHRY and CDR2 is SYGVKD. CDR3 in DNA: TGTGCCATCAGCCCGGGACAGGGAAGCTCACCCCTCCACTTT. It yields the protein CAISPGQGSSPLHF.

The chain links TRBV11-2 to TRBJ2-5; possible D gene TRBD2, 5 bases. From germline, CDR1 is SGHAT and CDR2 FQNNGV. V was trimmed by 0 bases and J by 1 base, leaving 9 bases between them. The CDR3 consists of 15 residues. The CDR3 DNA follows: TGTGCCAGCAGCTTAGACCGGACTCCCCAAGAGACCCAGTACTTC. The encoded protein is CASSLDRTPQETQYF.

The rearrangement joins TRBV28 to TRBJ2-1; D call uncertain. CDR3 size: 14 residues. Trimming removed 4 bases at V and 3 bases at J, with 10 bases between. Germline assignment: CDR1 MDHEN and CDR2 SYDVKM. This CDR3 reads CASSSETHYNEQFF. For the CDR3, the DNA is TGTGCCAGCAGTTCCGAGACTCACTACAATGAGCAGTTCTTC.

In this sample, this clone turned up a few times. CDR3: CASTRQGPEAFF. CDR3 DNA sequence: TGCGCCAGCACCCGACAGGGACCTGAAGCTTTCTTT. The gene calls are TRBV23-1 and TRBJ1-1; 7 bases are a match to TRBD1. Being an ORF, TRBV23-1 has a function that is uncertain. The CDR3 is 12 residues long. Losses at the gene ends were 7 bases for V and 6 bases for J; bases not matched to a gene: 5.

The V call is TRBV5-1, the J call TRBJ1-4, with 11 bases matching TRBD1. Per the germline V gene, CDR1 is SGHRS and CDR2 is YFSETQ. This CDR3 has 16 amino acids. The V gene end was trimmed by 3 bases and the J gene end by 3 bases; junction bases not matched to a gene: 4. CDR3 nucleotides: TGCGCCAGCAGCTGGACAGGGGGCGACTCTAATGAAAAACTGTTTTTT. This encodes CASSWTGGDSNEKLFF.

The rearrangement links TRBV7-2 to TRBJ2-5; no reliable D call. Germline V gene data show CDR1 as SGHTA and CDR2 as FQGNSA. The CDR3 is 14 residues long. Trimming took off 0 bases at V and 5 bases at J, with 10 bases between the two ends. The CDR3 loop is CASSLALSVETQYF. CDR3 bases: TGTGCCAGCAGCTTAGCCCTATCTGTTGAGACCCAGTACTTC.

As concerns this clone: At one boundary the junction diverges from the germline segment, which might be a read error. The chain combines TRBV7-9 with TRBJ2-3; D gene ambiguous. The CDR3 runs 12 residues. Germline CDR1 reads SEHNR; CDR2 reads FQNEAQ (reference sequence). DNA of the CDR3: TGTTCCAGCAGCCCCTCATTAAGTAGGCAGTATTTT. It specifies CSSSPSLSRQYF. Combining the CDR3 with reference TRBV7-9 and TRBJ2-3 gives the whole variable domain DTGVSQNPRHKITKRGQNVTFRCDPISEHNRLYWYRQTLGQGPEFLTYFQNEAQLEKSRLLSDRFSAERPKGSFSTLEIQRTEQGDSAMYLCSSSPSLSRQYFGPGTRLTVL.

The rearrangement uses TRBV6-1 and TRBJ2-7; D may be TRBD1 (5 bases). This CDR3 comprises 16 residues. In germline, CDR1 is MNHNS, CDR2 SASEGT. Trimming stripped 4 bases from V and 4 bases from J, with 20 bases between. This chain's CDR3 is CASSGHTDSTFYEQYF. CDR3 DNA sequence: TGTGCCAGCAGTGGTCACACCGACAGTACCTTTTACGAGCAGTACTTC.

The gene calls are TRBV2 and TRBJ2-1; 9 bases agree with TRBD2. The CDR3 totals 12 residues. CDR1 SNHLY and CDR2 FYNNEI come from the germline V gene. Trimming took 7 bases from V and 10 from J; bases not matched to a gene: 5. The CDR3 DNA reads as TGTGCCAGCACCCTAGCGGGAATCGAGCAGTTCTTC. Translating gives CASTLAGIEQFF.

V usage is TRBV7-2 and J usage is TRBJ2-2; unclear D gene. This CDR3 comprises 13 residues. The V gene lost 9 bases and the J gene lost 0 bases, with 8 bases spanning the gap. CDR1 is SGHTA, CDR2 FQGNSA, per germline. CDR3 nucleotide sequence: TGTGCCAGTATCGTCGCGAACACCGGGGAGCTGTTTTTT. Amino acids: CASIVANTGELFF.